This T cell receptor (beta chain) was recovered during a study of blood T cells in healthy people across ages. The CDR3 totals 14 residues. The V gene end was trimmed by 1 base and the J gene end by 6 bases; junction bases not matched to a gene: 6. Germline lookup yields CDR1 MNHEY and CDR2 SVGEGT. Study-level findings and limits: When one million T cells were used, diversity estimates were thought to be underestimates. PBMC samples, being unsorted, prevented any conclusive comparison of naive and antigen-experienced cells.

A J-beta primer mix and a sample-barcoded 5' primer were used in a second PCR of about 7 to 12 cycles. MiXCR, applied by TCRdb to the 5' RACE reads, yields one record per CDR3 protein. The data hold 700,000 to 900,000 distinct CDR3 sequences, with less than 70% observed a single time. Note on this clonotype: Antigen unknown.

This chain links TRBV6-2 or TRBV6-3 with TRBJ2-7; 7 nucleotides agree with TRBD1. Sample: blood. This receptor was identified in a man aged 80 or over in good health. The CDR3 bases are TGTGCCAGCAGTTACTTGACAGGGATTGGCGAGCAGTACTTC. It codes for CASSYLTGIGEQYF.